These 13 T cell receptor beta chains were all obtained from the same sample, sequenced in a study of human T cells and chemical hapten exposure. The time point is: pre-sensitization, week 0. The treatment is: therapeutic diphenylcyclopropenone sensitization with weekly scalp DPC. TCRdb recomputed calls from the RACE reads with MiXCR, one row per CDR3 protein. The sample yields some 300,000 distinct CDR3 sequences, 5.5% seen once. The material was whole blood, obtained in connection with sensitization to the hapten diphenylcyclopropenone (DPC). The receptors shown here come from a woman between 18 and 29 years old with alopecia areata. Some clones in this sample may be carry-over from other donors' samples.

This clonotype was picked up many times. The chain uses TRBV6-2 or TRBV6-3 and TRBJ2-5; TRBD1 aligns across 8 bases. V lost 2 bases to trimming and J lost 4 bases; unmatched junction nucleotides: 6. The CDR3 extends over 15 amino acids. Germline loops: CDR1 MNHEY, CDR2 SVGEGT. The DNA for the CDR3 is TGTGCCAGCAGTTACGGGGGGACAGGTCGAGAGACCCAGTACTTC. It translates to CASSYGGTGRETQYF.

The genes are TRBV27 and TRBJ1-2; 7 positions match TRBD1. J gave up 2 bases and V 5 bases, and 8 bases lay outside the gene matches. From germline, CDR1 is MNHEY and CDR2 SMNVEV (reference sequence). The CDR3 is 15 amino acids. CDR3 sequence reads: CASSPSGTANYGYTF. The CDR3 bases are TGTGCCAGCAGTCCCTCCGGGACAGCGAACTATGGCTACACCTTC.

This clonotype was counted only a few times. V gene TRBV21-1 combines with J gene TRBJ2-3; TRBD2, the D gene given by the table, was not confirmed from the DNA. TRBV21-1 is termed a pseudogene. This CDR3 contains 18 residues. The CDR3: CASSKGPPGLAPADTQYF. CDR3 DNA: TGTGCCAGCAGCAAAGGGCCCCCGGGACTAGCGCCGGCAGATACGCAGTATTTT.

The sample holds many counts of this clonotype. The chain is built from TRBV12-3 or TRBV12-4 and TRBJ2-1; TRBD2 might be the D (6 bases). V lost 3 bases to trimming and J lost 0 bases, with 15 bases between them. This CDR3 is 17 amino acids long. In DNA, the CDR3 is TGTGCCAGCAGTTTTTCGTCTGGGAGGAGCTCCTACAATGAGCAGTTCTTC. Protein: CASSFSSGRSSYNEQFF.

This clonotype was counted ten times or more. The CDR3: CASSRTGVSTDTQYF. The CDR3 nucleotides are TGTGCCAGCAGCAGGACAGGGGTGAGCACAGATACGCAGTATTTT. The chain couples TRBV7-2 to TRBJ2-3, with 9 bases lining up with TRBD1. The CDR3 runs to 15 residues. Germline V gene sequence: CDR1 SGHTA, CDR2 FQGNSA. V trimming: 5 bases; J trimming: 0 bases; junction bases outside the gene matches: 3.

This clonotype was detected only a few times. The CDR3 DNA sequence: TGTGCCAGCAGCGTAGGTCTCAGAAAAAATCAGCCCCAGCATTTT. This sequence encodes CASSVGLRKNQPQHF. J is TRBJ1-5 and V is TRBV9, with no clear D. The germline V and J ends were trimmed by 0 bases and 4 bases, with 11 bases remaining between them. This CDR3 is 15 amino acids long. The germline gives CDR1 SGDLS, CDR2 YYNGEE. The full variable domain, in which reference TRBV9 and TRBJ1-5 provide the parts outside the CDR3, is DSGVTQTPKHLITATGQRVTLRCSPRSGDLSVYWYQQSLDQGLQFLIQYYNGEERAKGNILERFSAQQFPDLHSELNLSSLELGDSALYFCASSVGLRKNQPQHFGDGTRLSIL.

The chain has TRBV2 and TRBJ1-1, with D possibly TRBD1 on 6 matching bases. CDR1 is SNHLY and CDR2 is FYNNEI in the germline V gene. The CDR3 contains 13 residues. Trimming left V 6 bases short and J 5 bases short, with 13 bases between. The CDR3 here is CASRRGGTTEAFF. Written as DNA, the CDR3 is TGTGCCAGCAGGAGGGGAGGGACAACTGAAGCTTTCTTT. The variable domain in full, completed from reference TRBV2 and TRBJ1-1, reads EPEVTQTPSHQVTQMGQEVILRCVPISNHLYFYWYRQILGQKVEFLVSFYNNEISEKSEIFDDQFSVERPDGSNFTLKIRSTKLEDSAMYFCASRRGGTTEAFFGQGTRLTVV.

This clonotype was seen ten or more times. V is TRBV28 and J is TRBJ2-7; the D gene is possibly TRBD2 (6 bases). The CDR3 loop spans 13 amino acids. The V end lost 7 bases, the J end lost 5 bases, and 15 bases lay between the germline ends. Germline V lookup: CDR1 MDHEN, CDR2 SYDVKM. CDR3 protein: CASTAGGADEQYF. The CDR3 DNA sequence: TGTGCCAGCACCGCCGGCGGGGCGGACGAGCAGTACTTC.

This clonotype was observed a few times. This chain links TRBV2 with TRBJ2-6; D is unclear. From germline, CDR1 is SNHLY and CDR2 FYNNEI. The V gene lost 5 bases and the J gene lost 6 bases, with 11 bases spanning the gap. This CDR3 comprises 14 residues. CDR3 coding DNA: TGTGCCAGCAGTCGAGAGGCCCTGGCCAACGTCCTGACTTTC. Translated, it gives CASSREALANVLTF.

This clonotype occurred many times. The gene calls are TRBV20-1 and TRBJ1-5; TRBD1 might be the D (5 bases). Germline CDR1 and CDR2: DFQATT and SNEGSKA (reference sequence). V dropped 3 bases and J dropped 3 bases, with 12 bases sitting between them. The CDR3 spans 14 residues. DNA for the CDR3: TGCAGTGCTAGTTCCGGGGCTCTCAATCAGCCCCAGCATTTT. It specifies CSASSGALNQPQHF.

This clonotype was counted a few times. V gene TRBV7-3 combines with J gene TRBJ2-3, with 7 bases fitting TRBD2. J gave up 3 bases and V 5 bases, and 23 bases lay outside the gene matches. This CDR3 contains 20 residues. Germline loops: CDR1 SGHTA, CDR2 FQGTGA. DNA for the CDR3: TGTGCCAGCAGCCCTTATAGTCCCCTCGTCGGGGGGAACCGGACAGATACGCAGTATTTT. This codes for CASSPYSPLVGGNRTDTQYF.

In this sample, this clonotype turned up a few times. V gene TRBV10-3 combines with J gene TRBJ1-2; 8 bases map to TRBD1. Unmatched junction bases numbered 8, after V lost 3 bases and J lost 8 bases. Germline CDR1 is ENHRY and CDR2 is SYGVKD. The CDR3 spans 14 residues. This CDR3 reads CAISDRGPRGGYTF. CDR3 nucleotides: TGTGCCATCAGTGACAGGGGGCCACGCGGGGGCTACACCTTC.

This clonotype was picked up a small number of times. This sequence joins TRBV24-1 and TRBJ2-1, with 12 bases lining up with TRBD2. The CDR3 contains 15 residues. V lost 4 bases, J lost 7 bases, and 4 bases stayed unmatched. Germline CDR1 and CDR2: KGHDR and SFDVKD. CDR3 sequence reads: CATSDLTSGGNEQFF. The CDR3 coding sequence is TGTGCCACCAGTGACCTGACTAGCGGGGGTAATGAGCAGTTCTTC.